This T cell receptor (beta chain) emerged from a study of T cell responses to AZD1222 COVID-19 vaccine. General study findings and limits: The study reported that nearly half of spike-specific TCRs target unmutated variant regions.

This table comes from immunoSEQ multiplex PCR, and its TCRdb copy is limited to in-frame clones, with some not included. Of around 150,000 clones detected, about 94% appear once; the ten largest clones hold approximately 4.3%. With 5 bases removed from V and 0 bases from J, the gap between germline ends came to 11 bases. CDR1 LNHNV and CDR2 YYDKDF come from the germline V gene (reference sequence). The CDR3 length is 15 residues. Comment on this clone: Its cognate antigen is unknown.

The source of this sequence is an adult who received the AZD1222 COVID-19 vaccine. Sequencing used peripheral blood, obtained 28 days after the second AZD1222 dose. V and J are TRBV15 and TRBJ2-1; D ambiguous. The CDR3 loop is CATSPRRGSYNEQFF. In DNA form, the CDR3 reads TGTGCCACCAGCCCCCGGCGCGGCTCCTACAATGAGCAGTTCTTC.